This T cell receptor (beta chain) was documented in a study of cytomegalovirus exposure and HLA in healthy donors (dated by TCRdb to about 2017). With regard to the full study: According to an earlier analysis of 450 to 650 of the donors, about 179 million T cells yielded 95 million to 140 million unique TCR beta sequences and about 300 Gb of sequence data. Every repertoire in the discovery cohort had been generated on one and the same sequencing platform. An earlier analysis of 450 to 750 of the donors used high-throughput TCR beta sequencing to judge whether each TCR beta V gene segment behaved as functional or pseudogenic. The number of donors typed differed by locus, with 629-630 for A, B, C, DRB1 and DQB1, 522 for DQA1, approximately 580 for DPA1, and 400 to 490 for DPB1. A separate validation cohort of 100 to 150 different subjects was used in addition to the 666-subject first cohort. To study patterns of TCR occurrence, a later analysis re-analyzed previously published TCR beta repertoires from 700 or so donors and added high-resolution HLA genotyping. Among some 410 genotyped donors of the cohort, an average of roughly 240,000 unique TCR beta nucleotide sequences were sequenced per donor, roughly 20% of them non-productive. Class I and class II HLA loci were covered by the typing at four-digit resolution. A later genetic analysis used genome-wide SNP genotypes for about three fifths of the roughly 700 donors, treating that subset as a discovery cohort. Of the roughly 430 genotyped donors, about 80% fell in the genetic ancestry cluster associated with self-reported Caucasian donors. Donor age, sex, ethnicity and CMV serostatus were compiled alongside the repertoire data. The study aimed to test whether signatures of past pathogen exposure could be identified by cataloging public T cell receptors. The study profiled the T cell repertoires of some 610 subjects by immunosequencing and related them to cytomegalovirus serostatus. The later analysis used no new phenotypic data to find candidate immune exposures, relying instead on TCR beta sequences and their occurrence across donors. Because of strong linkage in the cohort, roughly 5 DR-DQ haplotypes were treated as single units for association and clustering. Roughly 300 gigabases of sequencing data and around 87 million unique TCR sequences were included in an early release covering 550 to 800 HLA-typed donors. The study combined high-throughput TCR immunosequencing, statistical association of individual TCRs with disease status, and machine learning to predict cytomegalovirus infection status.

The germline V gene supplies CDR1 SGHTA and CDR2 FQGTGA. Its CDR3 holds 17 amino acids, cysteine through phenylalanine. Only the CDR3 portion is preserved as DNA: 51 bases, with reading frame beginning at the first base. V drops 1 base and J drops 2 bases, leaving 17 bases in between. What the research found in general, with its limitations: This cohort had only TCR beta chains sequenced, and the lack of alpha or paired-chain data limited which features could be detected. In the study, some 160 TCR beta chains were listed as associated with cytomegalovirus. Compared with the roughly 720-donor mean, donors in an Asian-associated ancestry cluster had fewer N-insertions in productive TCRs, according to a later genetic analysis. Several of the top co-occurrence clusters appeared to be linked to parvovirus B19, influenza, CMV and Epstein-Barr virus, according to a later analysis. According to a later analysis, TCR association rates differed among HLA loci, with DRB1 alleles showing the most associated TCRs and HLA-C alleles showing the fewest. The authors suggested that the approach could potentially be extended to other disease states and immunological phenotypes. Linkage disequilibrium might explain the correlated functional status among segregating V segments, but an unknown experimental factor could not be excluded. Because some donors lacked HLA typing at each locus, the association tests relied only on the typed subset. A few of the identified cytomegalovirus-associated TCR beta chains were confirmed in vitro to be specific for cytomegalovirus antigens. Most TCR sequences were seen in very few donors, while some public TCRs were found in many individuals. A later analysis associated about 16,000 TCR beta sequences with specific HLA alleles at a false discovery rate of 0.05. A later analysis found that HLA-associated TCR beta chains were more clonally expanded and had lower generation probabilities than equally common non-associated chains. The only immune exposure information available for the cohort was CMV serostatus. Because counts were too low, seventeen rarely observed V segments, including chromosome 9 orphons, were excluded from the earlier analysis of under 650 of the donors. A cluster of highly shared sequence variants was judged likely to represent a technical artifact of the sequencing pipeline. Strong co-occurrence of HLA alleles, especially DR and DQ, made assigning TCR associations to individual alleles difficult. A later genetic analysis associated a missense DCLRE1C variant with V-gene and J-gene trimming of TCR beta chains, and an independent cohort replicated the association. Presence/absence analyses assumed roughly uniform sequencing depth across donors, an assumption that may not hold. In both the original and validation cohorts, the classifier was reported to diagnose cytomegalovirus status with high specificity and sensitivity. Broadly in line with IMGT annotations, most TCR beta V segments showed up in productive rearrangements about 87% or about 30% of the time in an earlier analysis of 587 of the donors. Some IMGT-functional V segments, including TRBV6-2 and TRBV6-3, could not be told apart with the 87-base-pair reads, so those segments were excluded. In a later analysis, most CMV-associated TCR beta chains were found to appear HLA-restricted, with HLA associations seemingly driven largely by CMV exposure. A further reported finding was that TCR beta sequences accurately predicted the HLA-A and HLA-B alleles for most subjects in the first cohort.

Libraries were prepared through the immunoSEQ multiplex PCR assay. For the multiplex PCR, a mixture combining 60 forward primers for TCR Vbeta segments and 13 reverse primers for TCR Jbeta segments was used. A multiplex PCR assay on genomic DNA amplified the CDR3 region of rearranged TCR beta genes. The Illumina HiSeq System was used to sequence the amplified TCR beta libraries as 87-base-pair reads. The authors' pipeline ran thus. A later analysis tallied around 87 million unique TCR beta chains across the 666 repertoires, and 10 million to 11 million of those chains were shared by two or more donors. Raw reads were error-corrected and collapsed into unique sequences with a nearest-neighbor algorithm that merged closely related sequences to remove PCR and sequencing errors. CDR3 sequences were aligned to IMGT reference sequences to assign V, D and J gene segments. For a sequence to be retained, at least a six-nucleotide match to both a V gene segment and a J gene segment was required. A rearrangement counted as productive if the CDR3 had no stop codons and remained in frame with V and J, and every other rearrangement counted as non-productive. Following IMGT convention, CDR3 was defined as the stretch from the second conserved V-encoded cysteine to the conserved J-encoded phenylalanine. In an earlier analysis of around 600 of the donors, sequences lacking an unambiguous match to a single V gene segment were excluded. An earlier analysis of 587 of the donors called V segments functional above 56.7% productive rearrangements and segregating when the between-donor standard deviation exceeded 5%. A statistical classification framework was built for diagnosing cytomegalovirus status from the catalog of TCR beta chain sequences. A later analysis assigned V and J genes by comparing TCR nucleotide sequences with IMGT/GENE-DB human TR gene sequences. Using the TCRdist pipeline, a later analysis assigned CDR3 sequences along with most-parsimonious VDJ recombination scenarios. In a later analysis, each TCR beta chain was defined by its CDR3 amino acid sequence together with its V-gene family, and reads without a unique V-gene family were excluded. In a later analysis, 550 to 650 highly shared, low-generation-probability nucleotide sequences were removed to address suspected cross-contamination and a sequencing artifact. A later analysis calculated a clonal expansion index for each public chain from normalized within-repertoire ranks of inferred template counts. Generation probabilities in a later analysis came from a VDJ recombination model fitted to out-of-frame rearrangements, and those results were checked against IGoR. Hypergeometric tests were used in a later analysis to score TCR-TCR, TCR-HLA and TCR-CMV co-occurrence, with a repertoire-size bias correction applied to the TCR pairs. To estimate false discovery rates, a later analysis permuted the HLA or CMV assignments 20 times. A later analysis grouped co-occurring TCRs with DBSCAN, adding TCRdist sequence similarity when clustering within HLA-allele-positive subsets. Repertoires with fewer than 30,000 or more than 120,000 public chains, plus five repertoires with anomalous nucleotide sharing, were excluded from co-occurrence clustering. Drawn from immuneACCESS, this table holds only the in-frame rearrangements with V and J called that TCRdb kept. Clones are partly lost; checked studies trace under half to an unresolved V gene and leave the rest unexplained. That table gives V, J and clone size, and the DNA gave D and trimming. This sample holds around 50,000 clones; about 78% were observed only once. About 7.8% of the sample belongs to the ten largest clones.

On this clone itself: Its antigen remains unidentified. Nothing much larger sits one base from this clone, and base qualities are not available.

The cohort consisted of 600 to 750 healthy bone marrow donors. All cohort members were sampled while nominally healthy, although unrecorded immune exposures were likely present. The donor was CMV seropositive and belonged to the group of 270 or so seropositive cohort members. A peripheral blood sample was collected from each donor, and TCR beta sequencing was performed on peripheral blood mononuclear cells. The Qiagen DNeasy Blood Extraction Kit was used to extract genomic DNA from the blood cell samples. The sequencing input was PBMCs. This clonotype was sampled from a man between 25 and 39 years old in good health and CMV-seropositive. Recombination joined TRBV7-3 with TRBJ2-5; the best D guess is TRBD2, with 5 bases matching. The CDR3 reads CASSLSGLPRFQETQYF. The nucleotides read TGTGCCAGCAGCTTAAGCGGGCTACCACGCTTTCAAGAGACCCAGTACTTC.